This paragraph reports one T cell receptor (beta chain). The specificity of this receptor is unknown. The source of the sample is a study of T cells expressing NK-cell markers (TCRdb year 2020). With regard to the full study: Fewer than ten donors provided sorted CD3+CD56+NKG2C+, CD3+CD56+NKG2C- and CD3+CD56-NKG2C+ T-cell subsets, whose TCR beta-chain repertoires were profiled. Seven of the eight sequenced donors were HCMV-seropositive and one was HCMV-seronegative. The study sequenced eight donors, all healthy volunteers chosen at random: three men and five women. Sequencing of the libraries produced 2 x 150 bp reads on Illumina HiSeq 2000/2500, MiSeq or NextSeq. What the work shows at the level of the full study, not this receptor alone: Whether the expanded NKG2C-expressing T cell clones were specific for HCMV antigens remained unclear. In six donors, the dominant CD3+CD56+NKG2C+ clonotypes ranked among the top 10 CD8+ clonotypes, making up about 1.0-7.5% of CD8+ T cells. Those dominant clonotypes were again the most abundant among CD3+CD56-NKG2C+ cells in a handful of donors, at about 28.3-65%.

HCMV-specific IgG was detected in serum with a commercial ELISA kit to determine HCMV serostatus. Ficoll density gradient centrifugation was used to isolate peripheral blood mononuclear cells from blood. The CDR3 starts with the cysteine, ends with the phenylalanine, and has 15 residues. The protein alone is recorded here. CDR1 and CDR2 are read off the germline V gene (reference sequence) as MNHEY and SMNVEV. Sequencer: Illumina HiSeq 2000. 5'RACE template switching, by which a universal primer site and unique molecular identifiers were added, was used to make TCR beta cDNA libraries. cDNA synthesis was primed from the TCR beta constant segment, followed by two successive PCR amplification steps. The paper's processing steps were these. MIGEC was used to demultiplex reads and group the reads by UMI, and MiTCR was used to assemble and quantify clonotypes. To remove erroneous sequences, TCR cDNA sequences were retained only when supported by two or more reads. The tcR package was used for downstream repertoire analysis, and clonotypes were matched across fractions by CDR3 nucleotide sequence plus V segment. VDJmatch was used to annotate antigen specificity against VDJdb, with one amino acid substitution allowed in CDR3. The reads went through TCRdb reprocessing, and each CDR3 protein sequence gets one entry with no DNA. TCRdb's processing, not the study's, gives the V and J calls here. This sample's records show more than 120,000 distinct CDR3 sequences. In total, the top ten clones hold roughly 12% of the sample.

The chain was built from TRBV27 and TRBJ2-1; TCRdb proposes TRBD1, but this gene call is untestable without DNA. The receptor was derived from a man in his late teens or twenties in good health. Donor details come from another sample of the same person, matched by shared clones. The source material was blood T cells: a sorted CD56 or NKG2C T cell subset, CD4+ or CD8+ T cells, or bulk PBMC T cells (not recorded which). The CDR3 protein sequence reads: CASSLYSDARWEQFF.